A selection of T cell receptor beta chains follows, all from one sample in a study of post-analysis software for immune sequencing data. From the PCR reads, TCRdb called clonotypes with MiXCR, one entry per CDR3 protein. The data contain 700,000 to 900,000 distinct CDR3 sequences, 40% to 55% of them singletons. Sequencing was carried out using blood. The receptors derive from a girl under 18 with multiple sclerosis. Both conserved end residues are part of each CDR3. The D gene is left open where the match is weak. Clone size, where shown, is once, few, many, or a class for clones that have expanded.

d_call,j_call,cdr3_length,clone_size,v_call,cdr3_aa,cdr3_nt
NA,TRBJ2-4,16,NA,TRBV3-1,CASSQAVLGAKNIQYF,TGTGCCAGCAGCCAAGCTGTCTTGGGAGCCAAAAACATTCAGTACTTC
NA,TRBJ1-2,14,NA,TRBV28,CASTQGGRGYGYTF,TGTGCCAGCACTCAAGGGGGGCGCGGCTATGGCTACACCTTC
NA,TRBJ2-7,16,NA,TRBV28,CASSLRVLLTSYEQYF,TGTGCCAGCAGTTTAAGGGTTCTCCTCACTTCCTACGAGCAGTACTTC
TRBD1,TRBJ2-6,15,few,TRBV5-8,CASSPGGRGANVLTF,TGTGCCAGCAGCCCAGGGGGACGTGGGGCCAACGTCCTGACTTTC
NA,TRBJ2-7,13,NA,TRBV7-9,CASSRDPGYEQYF,TGTGCCAGCAGCCGAGACCCAGGCTACGAGCAGTACTTC
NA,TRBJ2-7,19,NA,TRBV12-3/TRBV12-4,CASSLGRRSPFGEINEQYF,TGTGCCAGCAGTTTAGGACGACGTAGTCCGTTTGGGGAGATAAATGAGCAGTACTTC
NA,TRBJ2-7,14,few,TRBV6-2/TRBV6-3,CASSYRRGAYEQYF,TGTGCCAGCAGTTATAGAAGGGGGGCCTACGAGCAGTACTTC
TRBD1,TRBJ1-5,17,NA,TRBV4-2,CASSHGPGQGASQPQHF,TGTGCCAGCAGCCACGGACCGGGACAGGGAGCTTCTCAGCCCCAGCATTTT
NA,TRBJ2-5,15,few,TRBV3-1,CASSQVPPNQETQYF,TGTGCCAGCAGCCAAGTCCCCCCAAACCAAGAGACCCAGTACTTC
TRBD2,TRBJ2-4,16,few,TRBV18,CASSPAVAGAKNIQYF,TGTGCCAGCTCACCGGCAGTAGCGGGCGCCAAAAACATTCAGTACTTC
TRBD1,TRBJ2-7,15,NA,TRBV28,CTSSVDEGGPYEQYF,TGTACCAGCAGCGTCGACGAAGGGGGCCCCTACGAGCAGTACTTC
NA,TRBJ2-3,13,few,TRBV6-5,CASSGGGRDTQYF,TGTGCCAGCAGTGGGGGAGGAAGAGATACGCAGTATTTT
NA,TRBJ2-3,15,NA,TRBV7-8,CASSFGTPSTDTQYF,TGTGCCAGCAGCTTCGGGACTCCGAGCACAGATACGCAGTATTTT
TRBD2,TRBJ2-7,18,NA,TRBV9,CASSLGGVTGLAGSQQYF,TGTGCCAGCAGCCTCGGAGGGGTTACAGGACTAGCGGGTAGTCAGCAGTACTTC
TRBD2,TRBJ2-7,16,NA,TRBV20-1,CSVGTSGLAADYEQYF,TGCAGTGTGGGGACATCGGGACTAGCGGCCGACTACGAGCAGTACTTC
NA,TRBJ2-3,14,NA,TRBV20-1,CSAPRPGATDTQYF,TGCAGTGCCCCTAGGCCGGGGGCGACAGATACGCAGTATTTT
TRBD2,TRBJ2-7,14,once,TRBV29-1,CSVELAGGAYEQYF,TGCAGCGTTGAACTAGCGGGAGGGGCCTACGAGCAGTACTTC
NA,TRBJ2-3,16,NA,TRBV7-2,CARSLVGGFSTDTQYF,TGTGCCCGCAGCTTAGTAGGCGGATTCTCCACAGATACGCAGTATTTT
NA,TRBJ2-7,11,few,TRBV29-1,CSVEEGLGQYF,TGCAGCGTTGAAGAGGGATTGGGGCAGTACTTC
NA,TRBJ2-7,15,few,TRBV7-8,CASSSFSGSSYEQYF,TGTGCCAGCAGCTCCTTTAGCGGAAGCTCCTACGAGCAGTACTTC
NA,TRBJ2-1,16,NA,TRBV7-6,CASSQAPGSRNNEQFF,TGTGCCAGCAGCCAAGCCCCAGGGTCGAGGAACAATGAGCAGTTCTTC
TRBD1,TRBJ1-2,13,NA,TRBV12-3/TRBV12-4,CASSLRGGDGYTF,TGTGCCAGCAGTTTACGAGGGGGCGATGGCTACACCTTC
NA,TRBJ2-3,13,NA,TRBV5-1,CASGRTSTDTQYF,TGCGCCAGTGGGAGGACTAGCACAGATACGCAGTATTTT
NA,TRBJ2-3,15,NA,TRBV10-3,CAISETGGGTDTQYF,TGTGCCATCAGTGAAACCGGTGGCGGCACAGATACGCAGTATTTT
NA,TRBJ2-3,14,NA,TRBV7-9,CASKLVGGTDTQYF,TGTGCCAGCAAACTGGTAGGAGGCACAGATACGCAGTATTTT
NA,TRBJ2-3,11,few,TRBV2,CASTGGDTQYF,TGTGCCAGCACAGGAGGGGATACGCAGTATTTT
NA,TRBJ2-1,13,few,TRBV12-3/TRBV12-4,CASSSSPRSEQFF,TGTGCCAGCAGTTCATCCCCACGGAGTGAGCAGTTCTTC
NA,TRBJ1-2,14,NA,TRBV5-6,CASSLGKAHYGYTF,TGTGCCAGCAGCCTAGGGAAGGCCCACTATGGCTACACCTTC
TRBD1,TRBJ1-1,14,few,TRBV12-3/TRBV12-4,CASSPDRAITEAFF,TGTGCCAGCAGTCCAGACAGGGCGATCACTGAAGCTTTCTTT
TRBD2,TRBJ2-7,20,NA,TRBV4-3,CASSQDVTGRRLAGAYEQYF,TGCGCCAGCAGCCAAGATGTGACAGGGAGGAGACTAGCGGGGGCCTACGAGCAGTACTTC
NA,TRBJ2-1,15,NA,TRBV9,CASSGRGIGAVEQFF,TGTGCCAGCAGCGGCCGCGGTATCGGAGCAGTTGAGCAGTTCTTC
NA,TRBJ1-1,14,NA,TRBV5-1,CASSLGRVRTEAFF,TGCGCCAGCAGCTTGGGTCGGGTGCGGACTGAAGCTTTCTTT
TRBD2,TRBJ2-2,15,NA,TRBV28,CASSPVGLANGELFF,TGTGCCAGCAGTCCCGTGGGACTAGCGAACGGGGAGCTGTTTTTT
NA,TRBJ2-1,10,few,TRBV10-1,CANRVREQFF,TGCGCCAACAGGGTCAGGGAGCAGTTCTTC
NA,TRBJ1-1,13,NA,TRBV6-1,CASSEGRYTEAFF,TGTGCCAGCAGTGAGGGACGGTACACTGAAGCTTTCTTT
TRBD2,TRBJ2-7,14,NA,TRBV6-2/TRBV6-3,CANSSLAGSYEQYF,TGTGCCAACAGTTCACTAGCGGGATCCTACGAGCAGTACTTC
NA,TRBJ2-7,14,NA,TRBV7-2,CASSLGVFSSEQYF,TGTGCCAGCAGCTTAGGTGTTTTTAGCTCCGAGCAGTACTTC
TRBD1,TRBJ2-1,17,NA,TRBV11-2,CASRRIQGTGGKNEQFF,TGTGCCAGCAGACGTATACAGGGGACAGGGGGAAAGAATGAGCAGTTCTTC
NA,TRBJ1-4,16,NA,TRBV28,CASSLGGVGAGEKLFF,TGTGCCAGCAGTTTAGGAGGGGTGGGGGCTGGCGAAAAACTGTTTTTT
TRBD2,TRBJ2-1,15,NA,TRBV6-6,CASSLNSGKNNEQFF,TGTGCCAGCAGTTTAAATAGCGGGAAGAACAATGAGCAGTTCTTC
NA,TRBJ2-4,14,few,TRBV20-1,CSASLELAKNIQYF,TGCAGTGCTAGTTTAGAACTAGCCAAAAACATTCAGTACTTC
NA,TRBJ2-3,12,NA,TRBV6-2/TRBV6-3,CASSRTLYPQYF,TGTGCCAGCAGTCGGACACTCTACCCGCAGTATTTT
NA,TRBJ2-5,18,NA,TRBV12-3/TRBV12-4,CASSLGLGLARWQETQYF,TGTGCCAGCAGTTTAGGTCTGGGGCTAGCAAGATGGCAAGAGACCCAGTACTTC
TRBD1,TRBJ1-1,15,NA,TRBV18,CASSAPDRGDTEAFF,TGTGCCAGCTCAGCGCCTGACAGGGGGGACACTGAAGCTTTCTTT
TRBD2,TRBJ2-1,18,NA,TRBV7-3,CASSPPFPLAGGSNEQFF,TGTGCCAGCAGCCCACCCTTCCCCTTAGCGGGAGGGAGCAATGAGCAGTTCTTC
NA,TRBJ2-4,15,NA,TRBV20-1,CSAGGNKAPKNIQYF,TGCAGTGCGGGGGGAAACAAAGCCCCCAAAAACATTCAGTACTTC
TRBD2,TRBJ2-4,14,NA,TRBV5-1,CASSWSGGLEEQYF,TGCGCCAGCAGCTGGAGCGGGGGCCTGGAGGAGCAGTACTTC
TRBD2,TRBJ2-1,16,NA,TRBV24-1,CATSDLGGLAGGGQFF,TGTGCCACCAGTGACCTGGGAGGACTAGCGGGAGGAGGGCAGTTCTTC
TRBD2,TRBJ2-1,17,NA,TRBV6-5,CASSYGLAGGPYNEQFF,TGTGCCAGCAGTTACGGCCTAGCGGGAGGACCCTACAATGAGCAGTTCTTC
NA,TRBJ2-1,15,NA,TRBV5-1,CASSRAFVSYNEQFF,TGCGCCAGCAGCCGAGCCTTCGTCTCCTACAATGAGCAGTTCTTC
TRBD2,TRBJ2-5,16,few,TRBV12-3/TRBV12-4,CASKTGTSGSQETQYF,TGTGCCAGCAAAACCGGGACTAGCGGGAGCCAAGAGACCCAGTACTTC
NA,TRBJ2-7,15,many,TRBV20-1,CSARVDRGVSYEQYF,TGCAGTGCTAGAGTAGATCGGGGAGTGTCCTACGAGCAGTACTTC
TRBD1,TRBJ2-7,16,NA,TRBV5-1,CASSFNPGQGEYEQYF,TGCGCCAGCAGCTTCAATCCGGGACAGGGGGAATACGAGCAGTACTTC
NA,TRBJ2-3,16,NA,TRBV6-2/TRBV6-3,CASSSGRAEGADTQYF,TGTGCCAGCAGTTCGGGACGAGCGGAGGGGGCAGATACGCAGTATTTT
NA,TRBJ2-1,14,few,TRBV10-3,CAISPRTDYNEQFF,TGTGCCATCAGTCCACGGACGGACTACAATGAGCAGTTCTTC
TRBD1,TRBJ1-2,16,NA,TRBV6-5,CASSSAPGTGNYGYTF,TGTGCCAGCAGTTCCGCACCCGGGACAGGGAACTATGGCTACACCTTC
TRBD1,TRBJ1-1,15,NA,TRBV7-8,CASSPNPGRDSEAFF,TGTGCCAGCAGCCCCAACCCGGGGAGGGACAGTGAAGCTTTCTTT